What follows are 32 T cell receptor beta chains derived from one specimen sequenced in a study of blood T cell repertoires in COVID-19. The assay was immunoSEQ multiplex PCR, and TCRdb's table has in-frame clones only and misses some. Of around 170,000 clones listed, under 85% are singletons. The sample was peripheral blood. Source of these receptors: a man aged 70-80 years who had recovered from COVID-19.

This sequence joins TRBV21-1 and TRBJ2-2; the DNA was not used to check the table's D call, TRBD2. TRBV21-1 is shown as a pseudogene. The CDR3 is 15 amino acids. The DNA of the CDR3 is TGTGCCAGCAGCACAAGAGGTCCTTCATCCGGGGAGCTGTTTTTT. As protein: CASSTRGPSSGELFF.

This clone was seen more than once but under ten times. The chain uses TRBV19 and TRBJ1-1; a possible D gene is TRBD1 (5 bases). There are 15 residues in the CDR3. V lost 7 bases and J lost 1, with 16 bases in between. Germline assignment: CDR1 LNHDA and CDR2 SQIVND (reference sequence). CDR3 protein: CASTGIGHPNTEAFF. The CDR3 DNA reads as TGTGCCAGTACTGGGATCGGACACCCGAACACTGAAGCTTTCTTT. The complete variable domain, with remaining parts taken from reference TRBV19 and TRBJ1-1, reads DGGITQSPKYLFRKEGQNVTLSCEQNLNHDAMYWYRQDPGQGLRLIYYSQIVNDFQKGDIAEGYSVSREKKESFPLTVTSAQKNPTAFYLCASTGIGHPNTEAFFGQGTRLTVV.

This chain connects TRBV7-2 to TRBJ1-5; D is perhaps TRBD1 (6 bases). V gave up 2 bases and J gave up 4 bases, with 12 bases separating them. Germline loops: CDR1 SGHTA, CDR2 FQGNSA. The CDR3 is made up of 15 amino acids. The CDR3 region is CASSLWDTTNQPQHF. As DNA, the CDR3 is TGTGCCAGCAGCTTATGGGACACCACAAATCAGCCCCAGCATTTT. The complete variable domain, with remaining parts taken from reference TRBV7-2 and TRBJ1-5, reads GAGVSQSPSNKVTEKGKDVELRCDPISGHTALYWYRQSLGQGLEFLIYFQGNSAPDKSGLPSDRFSAERTGGSVSTLTIQRTQQEDSAVYLCASSLWDTTNQPQHFGDGTRLSIL.

The genes are TRBV9 and TRBJ2-5, with 9 bases matching TRBD2. The V gene end was trimmed by 0 bases and the J gene end by 1 base; junction bases not matched to a gene: 4. The CDR3 runs 16 residues. The germline gives CDR1 SGDLS, CDR2 YYNGEE. The CDR3 nucleotides are TGTGCCAGCAGCGTAGGCCTAGCGGGGACCCAAGAGACCCAGTACTTC. Translated, it gives CASSVGLAGTQETQYF. Full variable domain (rest looked up from reference TRBV9 and TRBJ2-5): DSGVTQTPKHLITATGQRVTLRCSPRSGDLSVYWYQQSLDQGLQFLIQYYNGEERAKGNILERFSAQQFPDLHSELNLSSLELGDSALYFCASSVGLAGTQETQYFGPGTRLLVL.

V gene TRBV19 combines with J gene TRBJ2-7; 11 bases agree with TRBD2. Germline lookup yields CDR1 LNHDA and CDR2 SQIVND (reference sequence). After removal of 3 bases from V and 5 bases from J, the junction contained 6 bases not matched to a gene. The CDR3 spans 15 residues. The CDR3 nucleotides read TGTGCCAGTAGTATGAGCGCTAGCGGGAGGAACGAGCAGTACTTC. As protein: CASSMSASGRNEQYF.

A note on this clone: In the same sample, other DNA sequences code for this CDR3. In DNA, the CDR3 is TGTGCCATCAGTTCGGGCACCGGGGGCTACGAGCAGTACTTC. Its translation is CAISSGTGGYEQYF. The rearrangement links TRBV10-3 to TRBJ2-7; a possible D gene is TRBD2 (6 bases). Trimming removed 5 bases from V and 3 bases from J, with 14 bases in between. The CDR3 runs 14 residues. Germline assignment: CDR1 ENHRY and CDR2 SYGVKD.

The chain joins TRBV24-1 to TRBJ2-7; D is perhaps TRBD1 (6 bases). CDR3 length: 16 amino acids. The ends were cut back, 6 bases at V and 3 bases at J, with 20 bases in the middle. Germline values: CDR1 KGHDR, CDR2 SFDVKD. The CDR3 nucleotides are TGTGCCACCAGTCCCTCCGGGACACCCCATTACTACGAGCAGTACTTC. This codes for CATSPSGTPHYYEQYF.

The chain carries TRBV7-2 and TRBJ1-1, with a tentative D call TRBD1 (5 bases). This CDR3 comprises 13 residues. The germline gives CDR1 SGHTA, CDR2 FQGNSA. V shed 7 bases and J shed 3 bases, with 12 bases lying between them. CDR3 in DNA: TGTGCCAGCACCTGGCGGGGACACACTGAAGCTTTCTTT. Amino acid sequence: CASTWRGHTEAFF.

CDR3 sequence: CASSHGLAVNEQFF. CDR3 nucleotide sequence: TGTGCCAGCAGCCACGGACTAGCGGTCAATGAGCAGTTCTTC. The rearrangement joins TRBV7-2 to TRBJ2-1; 10 bases are shared with TRBD2. The CDR3 has 14 residues. After removal of 5 bases from V and 6 bases from J, the junction contained 4 bases not matched to a gene. Germline values: CDR1 SGHTA, CDR2 FQGNSA.

This chain joins TRBV28 and TRBJ2-3; 8 bases line up with TRBD2. V shed 8 bases and J 3 bases; nucleotides not matched to a gene: 28. Germline lookup yields CDR1 MDHEN and CDR2 SYDVKM. The CDR3 consists of 21 residues. In DNA form, the CDR3 reads TGTGCCAGCTTGCAATTCGAGGGACTAGGAGAAGAAATCGTGAAAACAGATACGCAGTATTTT. Translating it yields CASLQFEGLGEEIVKTDTQYF.

The chain carries TRBV7-6 and TRBJ2-1; 10 nucleotides agree with TRBD2. This CDR3 has 15 residues. V dropped 4 bases and J dropped 4; count of bases not matched to a gene: 4. CDR1 and CDR2 (germline): SGHVS, FNYEAQ. The CDR3 here is CASSSGTSVYNEQFF. The DNA of the CDR3 is TGTGCCAGCAGCTCCGGGACTAGCGTGTACAATGAGCAGTTCTTC.

The chain recombines TRBV5-1 with TRBJ1-1, with 7 bases aligning to TRBD1. Germline CDR1 and CDR2: SGHRS and YFSETQ. J was trimmed by 7 bases and V by 0 bases; bases with no gene match: 12. The CDR3 length is 16 residues. The chain's CDR3 is CASSLAPLRGGDEAFF. CDR3 DNA: TGCGCCAGCAGCTTGGCCCCCCTAAGAGGGGGCGATGAAGCTTTCTTT.

The chain joins TRBV5-1 to TRBJ1-2; 8 nucleotides align to TRBD1. V lost 1 base and J lost 3; bases outside the gene matches: 2. Per germline, CDR1 SGHRS and CDR2 YFSETQ. CDR3 size: 14 residues. CDR3 amino acids: CASSLQGADYGYTF. The CDR3 nucleotides are TGCGCCAGCAGCTTGCAGGGGGCCGACTATGGCTACACCTTC.

J is TRBJ1-2 and V is TRBV5-4; 10 bases align to TRBD1. Unmatched junction bases numbered 5, after V lost 2 bases and J lost 7 bases. Germline V lookup: CDR1 SGHNT, CDR2 YYREEE (reference sequence). This CDR3 comprises 14 residues. CDR3 loop: CASSFGQGDSGYTF. The CDR3, as DNA: TGTGCCAGCAGCTTTGGACAGGGGGACTCTGGCTACACCTTC. Combining the CDR3 with reference TRBV5-4 and TRBJ1-2 gives the whole variable domain ETGVTQSPTHLIKTRGQQVTLRCSSQSGHNTVSWYQQALGQGPQFIFQYYREEENGRGNFPPRFSGLQFPNYSSELNVNALELDDSALYLCASSFGQGDSGYTFGSGTRLTVV.

This chain links TRBV7-9 with TRBJ2-1; D call uncertain. Germline lookup yields CDR1 SEHNR and CDR2 FQNEAQ (reference sequence). The CDR3 length is 11 residues. Trimming took off 4 bases at V and 7 bases at J, with 5 bases between the two ends. CDR3: CASSSRNEQFF. CDR3 DNA: TGTGCCAGCAGCTCCAGAAATGAGCAGTTCTTC.

The J gene is TRBJ1-2, the V gene TRBV10-3; 7 bases are shared with TRBD1. Losses at the gene ends were 3 bases for V and 7 bases for J; bases not matched to a gene: 5. The CDR3 contains 13 residues. Germline-derived CDR1 and CDR2 are ENHRY and SYGVKD. DNA of the CDR3: TGTGCCATCAGTGATAGGGACAGTGCTGGCTACACCTTC. Translation: CAISDRDSAGYTF.

This clone was seen repeatedly, ten times or more. The rearrangement uses TRBV4-1 and TRBJ2-1, with D unclear. The germline V gene encodes CDR1 MGHRA and CDR2 YSYEKL. V lost 4 bases, J lost 5 bases, and 12 bases lay in between. This CDR3 is built from 14 residues. This chain's CDR3 is CASSPGWNNNEQFF. The DNA for the CDR3 is TGCGCCAGCAGCCCCGGGTGGAACAACAATGAGCAGTTCTTC.

This chain uses TRBV9 with TRBJ2-1; the match to TRBD2 covers 7 bases. Germline CDR1 is SGDLS and CDR2 is YYNGEE. The CDR3 has 16 residues. J lost 6 bases, V lost 4 bases, and 13 bases had no gene match. The CDR3 is CASSIRPGGGLNEQFF. In DNA form, the CDR3 reads TGTGCCAGCAGCATACGACCGGGGGGTGGCCTCAATGAGCAGTTCTTC.

The chain is built from TRBV6-5 and TRBJ1-1; 8 nucleotides match TRBD1. CDR3 length: 14 amino acids. J gave up 3 bases and V 7 bases, and 7 bases lay outside the gene matches. Germline V gene sequence: CDR1 MNHEY, CDR2 SVGAGI. The CDR3 is CASNGQGPDTEAFF. The CDR3 DNA reads as TGTGCCAGCAACGGACAGGGCCCGGACACTGAAGCTTTCTTT.

The chain combines TRBV7-8 with TRBJ2-7, with 7 bases aligning to TRBD2. This CDR3 comprises 13 residues. With 3 bases clipped from V and 4 bases from J, the junction kept 3 bases outside the gene matches. Germline CDR1 reads SGHVS; CDR2 reads FQNEAQ. The CDR3 DNA reads as TGTGCCAGCAGCTTTAGCGGGCTGTACGAGCAGTACTTC. As protein: CASSFSGLYEQYF.

J is TRBJ1-6 and V is TRBV6-5, with TRBD1 as a possible D gene (6 bases). Germline V CDR1 and CDR2: MNHEY, SVGAGI. Trimming stripped 6 bases from V and 9 bases from J, with 12 bases between. This CDR3 spans 13 amino acids. This CDR3 reads CASSPDRSSPLHF. CDR3 coding DNA: TGTGCCAGCAGCCCCGACAGGAGTTCACCCCTCCACTTT.

This clone was seen just once. This sequence joins TRBV27 and TRBJ2-1, with no clear D. The V gene lost 2 bases and the J gene lost 10 bases, with 9 bases spanning the gap. Germline CDR1 MNHEY, CDR2 SMNVEV (reference sequence). This CDR3 is 12 amino acids long. The CDR3 loop reads CASSLPAREQFF. CDR3 nucleotides: TGTGCCAGCAGTTTACCTGCGAGAGAGCAGTTCTTC.

V usage is TRBV27 and J usage is TRBJ2-1, with a weak D call TRBD1 (6 bases). Germline CDR1 and CDR2: MNHEY and SMNVEV (reference sequence). The CDR3 contains 15 residues. The V end lost 5 bases, the J end lost 7 bases, and 18 bases lay between the germline ends. This CDR3 reads CASSVKGVDRNEQFF. In DNA form, the CDR3 reads TGTGCCAGCAGTGTGAAGGGGGTTGACAGGAATGAGCAGTTCTTC.

CDR3 region: CASSSSGSWQFF. CDR3 sequence (DNA): TGTGCCAGCAGCTCTAGCGGGAGTTGGCAGTTCTTC. V usage is TRBV7-9 and J usage is TRBJ2-1, with 10 bases aligning to TRBD2. Trimming removed 4 bases from V and 12 bases from J; junction bases left unmatched: 3. This CDR3 has 12 residues. Germline CDR1 SEHNR, CDR2 FQNEAQ (reference sequence).

This clone has a count of ten or more. J is TRBJ1-2 and V is TRBV29-1, with D perhaps TRBD1 (5 bases). CDR3 length equals 13 residues. Germline V gene data show CDR1 as SQVTM and CDR2 as ANQGSEA. The germline V and J ends were trimmed by 2 bases and 8 bases, with 15 bases remaining between them. CDR3 in DNA: TGCAGCGTTGAATTGGGCAGGGTTTCCGGCTACACCTTC. Amino acid sequence: CSVELGRVSGYTF.

The chain carries TRBV27 and TRBJ1-2, with D unresolved. Per the germline V gene, CDR1 is MNHEY and CDR2 is SMNVEV (reference sequence). The germline V and J ends were trimmed by 3 bases and 2 bases, with 10 bases remaining between them. This CDR3 has 14 residues. This chain's CDR3 is CASSFKGGNYGYTF. CDR3 in DNA: TGTGCCAGCAGTTTTAAGGGAGGGAACTATGGCTACACCTTC.

This chain joins TRBV5-4 and TRBJ2-1; 12 bases map to TRBD2. V dropped 1 base and J dropped 9; count of bases not matched to a gene: 2. The CDR3 covers 14 residues. Per the germline V gene, CDR1 is SGHNT and CDR2 is YYREEE (reference sequence). CDR3 residues: CASSLLAGGPEQFF. The CDR3 DNA reads as TGTGCCAGCAGCTTGCTAGCGGGAGGGCCTGAGCAGTTCTTC.

This rearrangement joins TRBV27 to TRBJ1-2; D is undetermined. There are 14 residues in the CDR3. Germline V gene lookup returns CDR1 MNHEY and CDR2 SMNVEV (reference sequence). Trimming cost V 0 bases and J 7 bases, with 12 bases left between them. The CDR3 loop is CASSLSAGFSGYTF. Here the CDR3 DNA reads TGTGCCAGCAGTTTATCTGCGGGGTTTTCTGGCTACACCTTC.

This clone was picked up a small number of times. The chain recombines TRBV11-2 with TRBJ2-5, with TRBD2 identical over 9 bases. V gave up 5 bases and J gave up 1 base; unmatched junction bases: 11. Looked up from germline, CDR1 is SGHAT and CDR2 is FQNNGV. The CDR3 is 17 residues long. DNA for the CDR3: TGTGCCAGCAGCGATAGGGGGCGGGAGGGCCGCCAAGAGACCCAGTACTTC. This encodes CASSDRGREGRQETQYF.

V and J are TRBV2 and TRBJ2-1; 12 bases line up with TRBD2. CDR3 length: 16 residues. The V gene end was trimmed by 7 bases and the J gene end by 3 bases; junction bases not matched to a gene: 7. Germline V CDR1 and CDR2: SNHLY, FYNNEI. The CDR3 sequence: CASITGTSGFYNEQFF. The CDR3 bases are TGTGCCAGCATTACCGGGACTAGCGGGTTCTACAATGAGCAGTTCTTC.

This clone has only one observation. The gene calls are TRBV19 and TRBJ1-1; D is undetermined. The germline gives CDR1 LNHDA, CDR2 SQIVND (reference sequence). Trimming removed 3 bases from V and 8 bases from J, with 7 bases in between. This CDR3 has 11 residues. As DNA, the CDR3 is TGTGCCAGTAGTATTTACTCAGAAGCTTTCTTT. This sequence encodes CASSIYSEAFF.

The chain links TRBV11-2 to TRBJ2-7, with D uncertain. V was shortened by 3 bases and J by 2 bases, with 11 bases between the two germline ends. This CDR3 region has 14 residues. Germline CDR1 reads SGHAT; CDR2 reads FQNNGV. As DNA, the CDR3 is TGTGCCAGCAGCTTTACGACTGGAGCCTACGAGCAGTACTTC. It specifies CASSFTTGAYEQYF.